Listed below are T cell receptor beta chains from one sample, sequenced in a study of T cell repertoires in cytomegalovirus infection. TCRdb re-derived calls from the reads in MiXCR, one entry per CDR3 protein. The top ten hold more than 13% of the sample, which has around 900,000 distinct CDR3 sequences, around 29% seen once. Their antigens are not known. The material was cultured CD8+ T cells from PBMCs, obtained from culture after CMV antigen stimulation. The receptors were gathered from a human donor in good health (CMV status not recorded). Some clones in this sample may be carry-over from other donors' samples. The CDR3 runs from the conserved cysteine through the conserved F or W. A D gene is named only where the DNA matches it firmly. Clone size, where shown, is once, few, many, or a class for clones that have expanded.

j_call d_call v_call clone_size cdr3_aa cdr3_nt
TRBJ2-1 - TRBV6-2/TRBV6-3 few CASSYRNRVWEQFF TGTGCCAGCAGTTACCGGAACCGGGTATGGGAGCAGTTCTTC
TRBJ2-2 TRBD2 TRBV12-3/TRBV12-4 few CASTGLGTGELFF TGTGCCAGCACCGGACTAGGGACCGGGGAGCTGTTTTTT
TRBJ1-2 - TRBV7-9 - CASSPGRGRRGPYGYTF TGTGCCAGCAGCCCTGGACGCGGGAGGCGGGGGCCCTATGGCTACACCTTC
TRBJ2-3 TRBD2 TRBV6-2/TRBV6-3 - CASSWVAGSTDTQYF TGTGCCAGCAGTTGGGTAGCGGGGAGCACAGATACGCAGTATTTT
TRBJ2-2 - TRBV4-3 - CASSRTVGGGSPGELFF TGCGCCAGCAGCCGAACCGTGGGGGGGGGCTCCCCCGGGGAGCTGTTTTTT
TRBJ2-3 TRBD2 TRBV7-9 - CASSTGTSFPDTQYF TGTGCCAGCAGCACGGGGACTAGCTTCCCAGATACGCAGTATTTT
TRBJ2-5 - TRBV5-5 few CASSLPAFLQETQYF TGTGCCAGCAGCTTGCCGGCCTTCCTACAAGAGACCCAGTACTTC
TRBJ1-3 - TRBV5-1 - CASSLRESSGNTIYF TGCGCCAGCAGCTTAAGGGAGAGCTCTGGAAACACCATATATTTT
TRBJ2-2 TRBD2 TRBV20-1 - CSAPGLAGPNTGELFF TGCAGTGCACCGGGACTAGCGGGGCCGAACACCGGGGAGCTGTTTTTT
TRBJ1-1 - TRBV6-1 - CASSHLEGRRSEAFF TGTGCCAGCAGCCACCTGGAGGGCCGACGTAGTGAAGCTTTCTTT
TRBJ1-5 - TRBV4-1 - CASSPHILGDQPQHF TGCGCCAGCAGCCCCCACATTCTTGGGGATCAGCCCCAGCATTTT
TRBJ2-1 TRBD1 TRBV7-6 - CASSFFPGQSYNEQFF TGTGCCAGCAGCTTTTTTCCGGGACAGTCCTACAATGAGCAGTTCTTC
TRBJ2-5 TRBD2 TRBV7-3 - CASSFRGGATQYF TGTGCCAGCAGCTTTCGCGGGGGGGCGACCCAGTACTTC
TRBJ2-7 - TRBV15 few CATRESGEQYF TGTGCCACCAGGGAGTCCGGCGAGCAGTACTTC
TRBJ1-1 - TRBV2 - CASVGPGSTEAFF TGTGCCAGCGTCGGGCCAGGGAGTACTGAAGCTTTCTTT
TRBJ2-7 TRBD1 TRBV6-5 - CASSERDRDRYEQYF TGTGCCAGCAGTGAGAGAGACCGGGACAGGTACGAGCAGTACTTC
TRBJ1-1 - TRBV19 - CASSIGSGAENTEAFF TGTGCCAGTAGTATAGGATCAGGGGCAGAGAACACTGAAGCTTTCTTT
TRBJ1-1 - TRBV6-5 few CASSYLSMNTEAFF TGTGCCAGCAGTTACTTGTCCATGAACACTGAAGCTTTCTTT
TRBJ2-1 - TRBV12-3/TRBV12-4 - CASSHKVGLNEQFF TGTGCCAGCAGCCACAAGGTTGGGTTGAATGAGCAGTTCTTC